Sequencing of this T cell receptor beta chain was carried out in a study of T cells expressing NK-cell markers. Concerning this clonotype itself: Its antigen is not identified.

The study's findings and limits: What remained unclear was the HCMV specificity of expanded NKG2C+ T cell clones.

Germline V gives CDR1 SGHTA, CDR2 FQGTGA. The CDR3 is 12 amino acids. UMIs were included in TCR beta cDNA generated by 5'RACE template switching. TCRdb reprocessed the 5' RACE reads, keeping one entry per CDR3 protein, no DNA. In all, the sample yields approximately 380,000 distinct CDR3 sequences. Sequencing input: blood T cells: a sorted CD56 or NKG2C T cell subset, CD4+ or CD8+ T cells, or bulk PBMC T cells (not recorded which). The source of this sequence is a man aged 18-70 years in good health. This chain connects TRBV7-3 to TRBJ2-2; TCRdb reports TRBD2, a call that lacks DNA to check it against. The chain's CDR3 is CASSWTQGELFF.